One sample yielded the 16 T cell receptor beta chains listed below, sequenced in a study of monozygotic twins with inflammatory bowel disease. TCRdb re-called the 5' RACE reads; every CDR3 protein appears as one record, without DNA. This table holds a few hundred thousand distinct CDR3 sequences. What was sequenced was blood. These receptors all stem from a human donor with ulcerative colitis or Crohn's disease, or a healthy co-twin of an affected twin (not recorded which).

Here the CDR3 reads CASSPFGTEDNEQFF. V is TRBV18 and J is TRBJ2-1; TCRdb reports TRBD1, a call that lacks DNA to check it against. This CDR3 contains 15 residues. The germline CDR1 and CDR2 sequences are KGHSH and LQKENI.

This chain connects TRBV28 to TRBJ2-7; the TCRdb call, TRBD1, lacks DNA for checking. The CDR3 totals 16 residues. Germline CDR1 and CDR2: MDHEN and SYDVKM. The CDR3 loop is CASSFPNPGTVGEQYF.

V and J are TRBV7-3 and TRBJ2-7; TCRdb returns TRBD2, unconfirmable since there is no DNA. Germline loops: CDR1 SGHTA, CDR2 FQGTGA. The CDR3 is 14 residues long. CDR3 amino acids: CASSPTSGTYEQYF.

The chain has TRBV7-2 and TRBJ2-1; TCRdb picks TRBD1, but there is no DNA to check that call. In germline, CDR1 is SGHTA, CDR2 FQGNSA. The CDR3 sequence is 16 residues long. The CDR3 protein is CASSLTGAGAYNEQFF.

CDR3 sequence reads: CASSSRTTAGVILSYNEQFF. The chain uses TRBV7-6 and TRBJ2-1; TCRdb selects TRBD2, and the lack of DNA leaves this call unchecked. CDR3 length: 20 residues. Germline V lookup: CDR1 SGHVS, CDR2 FNYEAQ.

This sequence joins TRBV7-9 and TRBJ1-1. Looked up from germline, CDR1 is SEHNR and CDR2 is FQNEAQ (reference sequence). This CDR3 region has 15 residues. The CDR3 reads CASSLTAGSDTEAFF.

The rearrangement uses TRBV5-1 and TRBJ2-6. Germline assignment: CDR1 SGHRS and CDR2 YFSETQ. CDR3 length equals 14 residues. This CDR3 reads CASQLNSGANVLTF.

This sequence joins TRBV11-2 and TRBJ2-7. Germline V gene data show CDR1 as SGHAT and CDR2 as FQNNGV. This CDR3 contains 11 residues. The CDR3: CASVSFFEQYF.

The genes are TRBV6-5 and TRBJ2-7; TCRdb reports TRBD1, a call that lacks DNA to check it against. Germline V gene sequence: CDR1 MNHEY, CDR2 SVGAGI. There are 13 residues in the CDR3. CDR3 sequence: CASSSLTGYEQYF.

This rearrangement joins TRBV5-1 to TRBJ1-1; TCRdb designates TRBD1, a call that cannot be tested without DNA. The length of the CDR3 is 14 residues. Germline values: CDR1 SGHRS, CDR2 YFSETQ. CDR3 sequence: CASSLNTGGAEAFF.

The gene calls are TRBV6-1 and TRBJ2-2; TCRdb picks TRBD1, but there is no DNA to check that call. This CDR3 contains 16 residues. CDR1 is MNHNS, CDR2 SASEGT, per germline. The chain's CDR3 is CASSRTTGSNTGELFF.

V is TRBV5-1 and J is TRBJ2-3. The germline gives CDR1 SGHRS, CDR2 YFSETQ. The CDR3 extends over 15 amino acids. The CDR3 sequence is CASSLAGWFTDTQYF. Full variable domain (missing parts from reference TRBV5-1 and TRBJ2-3): KAGVTQTPRYLIKTRGQQVTLSCSPISGHRSVSWYQQTPGQGLQFLFEYFSETQRNKGNFPGRFSGRQFSNSRSEMNVSTLELGDSALYLCASSLAGWFTDTQYFGPGTRLTVL.

This CDR3 is CASSPKWAEAFF. The chain carries TRBV5-5 and TRBJ1-1. There are 12 residues in the CDR3. Germline CDR1 SGHKS, CDR2 YYEKEE (reference sequence).

This chain connects TRBV5-1 to TRBJ2-1. Germline V lookup: CDR1 SGHRS, CDR2 YFSETQ. This CDR3 spans 17 amino acids. This CDR3 is CASSQYKAGATYNEQFF.

The chain couples TRBV13 to TRBJ1-6. CDR1 is PRHDT and CDR2 is FYEKMQ in the germline V gene (reference sequence). The CDR3 runs 17 residues. The CDR3 spells CASSLGLLSSYNSPLHF. Based on the CDR3 plus reference TRBV13 and TRBJ1-6, the full variable domain is AAGVIQSPRHLIKEKRETATLKCYPIPRHDTVYWYQQGPGQDPQFLISFYEKMQSDKGSIPDRFSAQQFSDYHSELNMSSLELGDSALYFCASSLGLLSSYNSPLHFGNGTRLTVT.

This chain links TRBV6-2 or TRBV6-3 with TRBJ2-7; the TCRdb D gene call, TRBD2, has no DNA to confirm it. This CDR3 region has 16 residues. Germline CDR1 MNHEY, CDR2 SVGEGT. CDR3: CASRQHRASANYEQYF.